A selection of T cell receptor beta chains follows, all from one sample in a study of cytomegalovirus exposure and HLA in healthy donors. The table came from immunoSEQ multiplex PCR; TCRdb's copy has only in-frame clones and leaves some out. Among around 160,000 clones listed, roughly 80% were seen once. Material: PBMCs. The receptor set was obtained from a man aged 18 to 30 in good health and CMV-seropositive. CDR3s include the opening cysteine and the closing phenylalanine or tryptophan. Fields, in order: clone size, J gene, D gene, V gene, CDR3 protein, CDR3 DNA. D genes are given only for firm matches. The listing skips clone size in some rows; elsewhere it reads once, few, many or a size class.

NA TRBJ2-7 NA TRBV27 CASSPTPTLSYEQYF TGTGCCAGCAGTCCAACTCCGACACTCTCCTACGAGCAGTACTTC
NA TRBJ2-3 NA TRBV5-6 CASRGASGTNTQYF TGTGCCAGCCGTGGGGCCTCGGGGACAAATACGCAGTATTTT
once TRBJ2-7 TRBD1 TRBV27 CASSLLIGDRGISEQYF TGTGCCAGCAGTTTATTGATTGGGGACAGGGGGATTTCCGAGCAGTACTTC
NA TRBJ2-7 TRBD1 TRBV2 CASKRDREAYEQYF TGTGCCAGCAAGAGGGACAGGGAAGCCTACGAGCAGTACTTC
NA TRBJ2-7 TRBD1 TRBV6-1 CASSDRSTGTGYEQYF TGTGCCAGCAGTGACAGGTCAACCGGGACAGGCTACGAGCAGTACTTC
few TRBJ2-2 NA TRBV30 CAIWGRSPNTGELFF TGTGCCATCTGGGGCCGAAGCCCCAACACCGGGGAGCTGTTTTTT
NA TRBJ1-2 NA TRBV9 CASSVAQTNYGYTF TGTGCCAGCAGCGTAGCACAGACTAACTATGGCTACACCTTC
NA TRBJ2-5 NA TRBV7-2 CASTSGGRQETQYF TGTGCCAGCACCTCCGGGGGTCGCCAAGAGACCCAGTACTTC
NA TRBJ2-3 TRBD1 TRBV5-1 CASSLEGTGFADTQYF TGCGCCAGCAGCTTGGAGGGGACAGGGTTCGCAGATACGCAGTATTTT
NA TRBJ2-1 NA TRBV11-2 CASSLRGLRDVYNEQFF TGTGCCAGCAGCTTAAGAGGCCTCAGGGATGTCTACAATGAGCAGTTCTTC
NA TRBJ1-2 NA TRBV5-1 CASSEGRGANYGYTF TGCGCCAGCAGCGAGGGCAGGGGAGCCAACTACGGCTACACCTTC
NA TRBJ1-2 TRBD1 TRBV9 CASSVGDRHYGYTF TGTGCCAGCAGCGTGGGGGACAGGCACTATGGCTACACCTTC
few TRBJ2-7 NA TRBV7-9 CASSSKTGSLYEQYF TGTGCCAGCAGCTCAAAAACCGGGTCCCTCTACGAGCAGTACTTC
NA TRBJ2-7 NA TRBV5-6 CASSWGVASYEQYF TGTGCCAGCAGCTGGGGAGTCGCCTCCTACGAGCAGTACTTC
NA TRBJ2-2 NA TRBV5-1 CASRKPGQTNTGELFF TGCGCCAGCAGAAAACCGGGACAAACAAACACCGGGGAGCTGTTTTTT
NA TRBJ2-3 NA TRBV9 CASSVGISRTGSTDTQYF TGTGCCAGCAGCGTAGGTATTTCCAGGACGGGGAGCACAGATACGCAGTATTTT
NA TRBJ2-5 NA TRBV11-1 CASSLFELGGGTQYF TGTGCCAGCAGCTTATTTGAATTGGGGGGAGGGACCCAGTACTTC
NA TRBJ1-1 NA TRBV11-2 CASSSHRGGRDEAFF TGTGCCAGCAGCTCCCATCGGGGAGGTCGGGATGAAGCTTTCTTT
once TRBJ1-1 TRBD1 TRBV6-5 CASSYSQGGMNTEAFF TGTGCCAGCAGTTACTCACAGGGGGGAATGAACACTGAAGCTTTCTTT
NA TRBJ2-5 TRBD2 TRBV7-2 CASSLGSGRGETQYF TGTGCCAGCAGCTTAGGTAGCGGGAGGGGAGAGACCCAGTACTTC
once TRBJ2-2 TRBD2 TRBV4-1 CASSQGLARTGELFF TGCGCCAGCAGCCAGGGACTAGCCCGGACCGGGGAGCTGTTTTTT
NA TRBJ1-2 TRBD1 TRBV28 CASSLYLGTGEGFGYTF TGTGCCAGCAGTTTATACCTTGGGACAGGGGAAGGATTTGGCTACACCTTC
NA TRBJ1-1 TRBD1 TRBV7-9 CASSKWTGGIWAEAFF TGTGCCAGCAGCAAATGGACAGGGGGTATATGGGCTGAAGCTTTCTTT
NA TRBJ2-3 NA TRBV15 CATSSGEDTQYF TGTGCCACCAGTTCGGGAGAGGACACGCAGTATTTT
NA TRBJ1-5 TRBD1 TRBV6-4 CASVQGDSVSNQPQHF TGTGCCAGTGTCCAGGGGGACAGCGTCTCTAATCAGCCCCAGCATTTT
NA TRBJ2-7 NA TRBV7-8 CASSLDRRYEQYF TGTGCCAGCAGCTTAGACAGGCGGTACGAGCAGTACTTC
NA TRBJ2-5 TRBD2 TRBV4-1 CASSQDGASGKETQYF TGTGCCAGCAGCCAAGATGGGGCTAGCGGAAAAGAGACCCAGTACTTC
NA TRBJ2-1 TRBD2 TRBV4-1 CASSQPGLADYNEQFF TGCGCCAGCAGCCAACCCGGACTAGCGGACTACAATGAGCAGTTCTTC
NA TRBJ1-1 TRBD1 TRBV19 CASSMTGWTEAFF TGTGCCAGTAGTATGACAGGGTGGACTGAAGCTTTCTTT
NA TRBJ2-7 TRBD1 TRBV6-5 CASSYTGTGVGEQYF TGTGCCAGCAGTTACACCGGGACAGGGGTGGGCGAGCAGTACTTC
once TRBJ1-1 NA TRBV4-1 CASSPQQGNTEAFF TGCGCCAGCAGCCCCCAACAGGGAAACACTGAAGCTTTCTTT
few TRBJ2-1 NA TRBV6-1 CASSEGGAFPLGEQFF TGTGCCAGCAGTGAAGGGGGCGCCTTCCCCTTGGGTGAGCAGTTCTTC
once TRBJ1-2 NA TRBV5-1 CASSFNSNYGYTF TGCGCCAGCAGCTTTAACTCTAACTATGGCTACACCTTC
NA TRBJ2-2 TRBD1 TRBV7-2 CASSIPRQGRNTGELFF TGTGCCAGCAGCATCCCCCGACAGGGTCGGAACACCGGGGAGCTGTTTTTT
NA TRBJ2-2 TRBD1 TRBV27 CASNRYGTANTGELFF TGTGCCAGCAACAGATACGGGACAGCGAACACCGGGGAGCTGTTTTTT
NA TRBJ1-5 NA TRBV2 CASSYPMTGQPQHF TGTGCCAGCAGTTACCCTATGACGGGTCAGCCCCAGCATTTT
NA TRBJ2-3 NA TRBV5-1 CASSLGAPRDTQYF TGCGCCAGCAGCTTGGGGGCCCCCAGAGATACGCAGTATTTT
NA TRBJ1-1 NA TRBV6-6 CASIQGRGEAFF TGTGCCAGCATCCAGGGGAGGGGTGAAGCTTTCTTT
NA TRBJ1-3 NA TRBV7-2 CASSLTGNGNTIYF TGTGCCAGCAGCTTAACGGGGAATGGAAACACCATATATTTT
NA TRBJ2-7 NA TRBV5-8 CASMRDRENYEQYF TGTGCCAGTATGCGCGACAGAGAAAATTACGAGCAGTACTTC
once TRBJ2-5 TRBD1 TRBV5-5 CASSYRTGMGVETQYF TGTGCCAGCAGTTACAGGACAGGGATGGGTGTTGAGACCCAGTACTTC
once TRBJ2-1 NA TRBV10-3 CAISVEQTDEQFF TGTGCCATCAGTGTGGAACAGACCGATGAGCAGTTCTTC
NA TRBJ2-7 TRBD1 TRBV5-1 CASSLGQGVYYEQYF TGCGCCAGCAGCTTGGGACAGGGGGTTTACTACGAGCAGTACTTC
NA TRBJ1-2 TRBD1 TRBV27 CASSFIGTGARRSYGYTF TGTGCCAGCAGTTTTATCGGGACAGGGGCCAGACGTTCCTATGGCTACACCTTC
once TRBJ2-7 NA TRBV25-1 CASRTSDAQGGYEQYF TGTGCCAGCAGGACATCGGACGCCCAGGGGGGCTACGAGCAGTACTTC
once TRBJ1-2 TRBD1 TRBV7-9 CASSLVLRTGVGYTF TGTGCCAGCAGCTTAGTACTCCGGACAGGGGTCGGCTACACCTTC
NA TRBJ1-5 TRBD1 TRBV6-1 CASSEGDRADQPQHF TGTGCCAGCAGTGAAGGGGACAGGGCCGATCAGCCCCAGCATTTT
NA TRBJ2-5 NA TRBV4-1 CASRPDGEETQYF TGCGCCAGCAGACCGGACGGGGAAGAGACCCAGTACTTC
NA TRBJ2-3 TRBD2 TRBV5-1 CASSPGLVGGGPDTQYF TGCGCCAGCAGCCCGGGACTAGTGGGGGGGGGCCCAGATACGCAGTATTTT
NA TRBJ2-1 NA TRBV29-1 CSVEGSGEQFF TGCAGCGTTGAAGGGAGCGGTGAGCAGTTCTTC